These 13 T cell receptor beta chains originate from one sample sequenced in a study of cytomegalovirus exposure and HLA in healthy donors. Clones were sequenced by immunoSEQ multiplex PCR, and TCRdb holds only the in-frame ones, with some missing. The data show 200,000 to 300,000 clones, approximately 86% seen once. The sample consisted of PBMCs. Source of these receptors: a woman aged 25-40 years in good health and CMV-seropositive.

This chain uses TRBV5-1 with TRBJ2-7; 9 nucleotides agree with TRBD1. Germline CDR1 is SGHRS and CDR2 is YFSETQ. This CDR3 is 17 amino acids long. V lost 1 base and J lost 0; bases outside the gene matches: 8. The CDR3 sequence: CASSLSGTGSSSYEQYF. CDR3 nucleotides: TGCGCCAGCAGCTTGTCGGGGACAGGGTCGTCCTCCTACGAGCAGTACTTC. The variable domain in full, with the rest retrieved from reference TRBV5-1 and TRBJ2-7, is KAGVTQTPRYLIKTRGQQVTLSCSPISGHRSVSWYQQTPGQGLQFLFEYFSETQRNKGNFPGRFSGRQFSNSRSEMNVSTLELGDSALYLCASSLSGTGSSSYEQYFGPGTRLTVT.

The rearrangement joins TRBV28 to TRBJ1-2, with D unclear. Germline CDR1 is MDHEN and CDR2 is SYDVKM. The CDR3 spans 16 residues. Trimming took 3 bases from V and 5 from J, leaving 19 bases between them. CDR3 DNA: TGTGCCAGCAGTTTCAGCACAGTCCCCCTTAGATATGGCTACACCTTC. Its translation is CASSFSTVPLRYGYTF.

V gene TRBV6-1 combines with J gene TRBJ2-7; D is unclear. The length of the CDR3 is 13 residues. Trimming shortened V by 4 bases and J by 3 bases, and 10 bases separated the two germline ends. Per germline, CDR1 MNHNS and CDR2 SASEGT. This chain's CDR3 is CASSAAEFYEQYF. The CDR3 bases are TGTGCCAGCAGTGCCGCGGAGTTCTACGAGCAGTACTTC.

The CDR3: CASSSITAGNEQFF. DNA of the CDR3: TGTGCCAGCAGCTCCATTACCGCGGGAAATGAGCAGTTCTTC. The chain couples TRBV11-3 to TRBJ2-1; a possible D gene is TRBD2 (6 bases). CDR1 and CDR2 from the germline V gene are SGHNT and YENEEA. V shed 4 bases and J shed 7 bases, with 14 bases lying between them. The CDR3 is made up of 14 amino acids.

V is TRBV27 and J is TRBJ2-2; 11 bases fit TRBD2. The V gene end was trimmed by 2 bases and the J gene end by 5 bases; junction bases not matched to a gene: 10. Germline CDR1 reads MNHEY; CDR2 reads SMNVEV (reference sequence). This CDR3 is 18 amino acids long. The CDR3, as DNA: TGTGCCAGCAGTTTACGAACCGGGGGACTAGCGGTAACCGGGGAGCTGTTTTTT. This codes for CASSLRTGGLAVTGELFF.

The rearrangement joins TRBV7-3 to TRBJ2-1; 8 nucleotides agree with TRBD2. The V segment lost 3 bases and the J segment 0 bases; nucleotides outside the gene matches: 1. The length of the CDR3 is 15 residues. Looked up from germline, CDR1 is SGHTA and CDR2 is FQGTGA. The chain's CDR3 is CASSLRGDSYNEQFF. The CDR3, as DNA: TGTGCCAGCAGCTTGCGGGGGGACTCCTACAATGAGCAGTTCTTC.

This chain joins TRBV7-6 and TRBJ2-1; D is unresolved. V was cut by 3 bases and J by 0 bases, with 9 bases left in between. Germline lookup yields CDR1 SGHVS and CDR2 FNYEAQ. The length of the CDR3 is 15 residues. Here the CDR3 reads CASSLRYRSYNEQFF. Here the CDR3 DNA reads TGTGCCAGCAGCTTGAGGTACCGCTCCTACAATGAGCAGTTCTTC.

This chain connects TRBV29-1 to TRBJ2-7; D is possibly TRBD1 (6 bases). Trimming pared 2 bases from V and 3 bases from J, leaving 17 bases between. CDR1 SQVTM and CDR2 ANQGSEA come from the germline V gene. This CDR3 region has 15 residues. The DNA for the CDR3 is TGCAGCGTTGAAAGGAGCGACAGGCCCTTCTACGAGCAGTACTTC. As protein: CSVERSDRPFYEQYF.

V is TRBV14 and J is TRBJ2-2, with 10 bases identical to TRBD2. The trim removed 4 bases at V and 4 bases at J, leaving 6 bases unmatched. Germline V gene data show CDR1 as SGHDN and CDR2 as FVKESK. CDR3 size: 16 residues. DNA of the CDR3: TGTGCCAGCAGCCGCCTTCTAGCGGGAGTCACCGGGGAGCTGTTTTTT. Translating it yields CASSRLLAGVTGELFF.

The chain carries TRBV5-5 and TRBJ2-1; TRBD2 aligns across 9 bases. The CDR3 runs to 14 residues. After removal of 1 base from V and 8 bases from J, the junction contained 4 bases not matched to a gene. The germline CDR1 and CDR2 sequences are SGHKS and YYEKEE (reference sequence). The CDR3 region is CASSLLAGTDEQFF. CDR3 DNA: TGTGCCAGCAGCTTGCTAGCGGGAACCGATGAGCAGTTCTTC.

V gene TRBV6-1 combines with J gene TRBJ1-5; tentative D call: TRBD1 (5 bases). V lost 6 bases, J lost 8 bases, and 14 bases lay in between. The germline V gene encodes CDR1 MNHNS and CDR2 SASEGT. The CDR3 is 13 amino acids. CDR3 in amino acids: CASRETVIEPQHF. For the CDR3, the DNA is TGTGCCAGCAGGGAGACAGTGATCGAGCCCCAGCATTTT.

The chain is built from TRBV5-1 and TRBJ2-3; tentative D call: TRBD2 (5 bases). CDR1 SGHRS and CDR2 YFSETQ come from the germline V gene. V was shortened by 3 bases and J by 3 bases, with 11 bases between the two germline ends. The CDR3 is 14 amino acids. The CDR3 DNA reads as TGCGCCAGCAGCTCGTGGCGGGCGACAGATACGCAGTATTTT. Protein product: CASSSWRATDTQYF.

This rearrangement joins TRBV4-1 to TRBJ2-7; possible D gene TRBD1, 5 bases. The germline CDR1 and CDR2 sequences are MGHRA and YSYEKL. The CDR3 contains 15 residues. Trimming stripped 0 bases from V and 2 bases from J, with 11 bases between. The CDR3 DNA reads TGCGCCAGCAGCCAAGAGGGGCTGGGTACCTACGAGCAGTACTTC. Translation: CASSQEGLGTYEQYF.